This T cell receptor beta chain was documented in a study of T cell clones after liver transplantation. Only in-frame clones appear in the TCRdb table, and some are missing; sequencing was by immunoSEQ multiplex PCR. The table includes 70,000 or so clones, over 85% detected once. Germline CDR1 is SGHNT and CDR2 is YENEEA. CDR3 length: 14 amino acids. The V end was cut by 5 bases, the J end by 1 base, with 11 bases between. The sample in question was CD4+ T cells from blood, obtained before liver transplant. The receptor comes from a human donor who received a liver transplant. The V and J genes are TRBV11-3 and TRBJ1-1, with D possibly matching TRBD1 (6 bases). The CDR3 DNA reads TGTGCCAGCAGCCCCCAGGGGCAGAACACTGAAGCTTTCTTT. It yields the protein CASSPQGQNTEAFF.